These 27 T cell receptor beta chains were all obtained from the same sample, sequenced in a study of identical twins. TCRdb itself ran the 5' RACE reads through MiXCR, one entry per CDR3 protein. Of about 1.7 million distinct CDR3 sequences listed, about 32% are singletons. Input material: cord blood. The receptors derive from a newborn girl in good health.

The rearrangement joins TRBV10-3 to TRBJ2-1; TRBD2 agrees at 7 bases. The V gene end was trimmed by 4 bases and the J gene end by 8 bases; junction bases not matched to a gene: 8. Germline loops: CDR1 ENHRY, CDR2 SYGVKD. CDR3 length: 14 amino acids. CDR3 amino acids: CAISAGGVIDEQFF. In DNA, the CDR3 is TGTGCCATCAGTGCGGGAGGAGTTATCGATGAGCAGTTCTTC.

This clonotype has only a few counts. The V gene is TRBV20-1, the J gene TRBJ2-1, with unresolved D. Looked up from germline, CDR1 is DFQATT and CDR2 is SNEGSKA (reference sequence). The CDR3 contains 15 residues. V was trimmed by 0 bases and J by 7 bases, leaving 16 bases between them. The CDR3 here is CSARDGTPEGNEQFF. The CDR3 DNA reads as TGCAGTGCTAGAGATGGAACTCCCGAAGGGAATGAGCAGTTCTTC.

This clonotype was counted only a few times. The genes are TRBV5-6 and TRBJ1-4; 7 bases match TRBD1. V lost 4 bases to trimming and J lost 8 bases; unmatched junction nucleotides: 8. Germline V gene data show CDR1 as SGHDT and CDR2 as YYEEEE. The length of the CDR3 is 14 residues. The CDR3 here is CASSRTGGEEKLFF. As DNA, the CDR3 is TGTGCCAGCAGCAGGACAGGAGGAGAGGAAAAACTGTTTTTT.

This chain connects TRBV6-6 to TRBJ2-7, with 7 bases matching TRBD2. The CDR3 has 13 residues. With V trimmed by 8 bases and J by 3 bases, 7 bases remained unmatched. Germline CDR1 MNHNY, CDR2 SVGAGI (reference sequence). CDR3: CASGSSGDYEQYF. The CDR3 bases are TGTGCCAGCGGGTCTAGCGGAGACTACGAGCAGTACTTC.

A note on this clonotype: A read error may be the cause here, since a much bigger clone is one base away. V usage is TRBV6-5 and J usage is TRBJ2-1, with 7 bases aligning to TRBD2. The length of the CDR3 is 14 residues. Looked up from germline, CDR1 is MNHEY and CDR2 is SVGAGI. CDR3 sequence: CASSERDSHNEQFF. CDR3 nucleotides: TGTGCCAGCAGTGAGCGGGACTCCCACAATGAGCAGTTCTTC.

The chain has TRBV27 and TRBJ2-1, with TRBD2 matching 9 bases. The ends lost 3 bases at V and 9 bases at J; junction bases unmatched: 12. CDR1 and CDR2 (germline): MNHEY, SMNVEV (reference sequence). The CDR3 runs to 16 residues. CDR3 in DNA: TGTGCCAGCAGTTTGAAGTATACTAGCGGGCCCCCTGAGCAGTTCTTC. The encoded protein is CASSLKYTSGPPEQFF.

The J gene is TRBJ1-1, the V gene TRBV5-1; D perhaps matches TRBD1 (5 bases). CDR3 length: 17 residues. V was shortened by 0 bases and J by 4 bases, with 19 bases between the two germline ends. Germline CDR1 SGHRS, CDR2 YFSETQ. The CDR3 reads CASSLVGVQGEGTEAFF. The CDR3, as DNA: TGCGCCAGCAGCTTGGTGGGCGTCCAGGGAGAGGGCACTGAAGCTTTCTTT.

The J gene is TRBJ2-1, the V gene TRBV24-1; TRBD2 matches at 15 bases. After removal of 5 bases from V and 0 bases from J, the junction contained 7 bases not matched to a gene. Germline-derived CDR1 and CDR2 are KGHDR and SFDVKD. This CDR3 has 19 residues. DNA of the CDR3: TGTGCCACCAGTGGGACTAGCGGGAGGGCCAAGGACTCCTACAATGAGCAGTTCTTC. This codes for CATSGTSGRAKDSYNEQFF.

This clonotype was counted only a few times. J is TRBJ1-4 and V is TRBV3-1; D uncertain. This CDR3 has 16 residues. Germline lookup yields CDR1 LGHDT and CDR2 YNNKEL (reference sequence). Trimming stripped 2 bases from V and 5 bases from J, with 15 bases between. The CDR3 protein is CASSQHGSRTNEKLFF. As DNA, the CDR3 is TGTGCCAGCAGCCAACACGGCTCCCGGACCAATGAAAAACTGTTTTTT. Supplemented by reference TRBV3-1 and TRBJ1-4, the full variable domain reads DTAVSQTPKYLVTQMGNDKSIKCEQNLGHDTMYWYKQDSKKFLKIMFSYNNKELIINETVPNRFSPKSPDKAHLNLHINSLELGDSAVYFCASSQHGSRTNEKLFFGSGTQLSVL.

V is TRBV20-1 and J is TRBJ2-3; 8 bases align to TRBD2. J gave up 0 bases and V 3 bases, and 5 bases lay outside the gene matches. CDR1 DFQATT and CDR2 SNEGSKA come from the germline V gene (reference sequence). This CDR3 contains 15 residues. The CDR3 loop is CSARFAGGSTDTQYF. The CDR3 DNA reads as TGCAGTGCTAGGTTCGCGGGAGGCAGCACAGATACGCAGTATTTT.

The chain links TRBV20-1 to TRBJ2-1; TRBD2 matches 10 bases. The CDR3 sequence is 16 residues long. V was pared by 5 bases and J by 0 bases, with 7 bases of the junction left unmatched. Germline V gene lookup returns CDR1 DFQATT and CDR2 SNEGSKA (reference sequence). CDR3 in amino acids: CSALGLAASSYNEQFF. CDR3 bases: TGCAGTGCTCTAGGACTAGCGGCCAGCTCCTACAATGAGCAGTTCTTC.

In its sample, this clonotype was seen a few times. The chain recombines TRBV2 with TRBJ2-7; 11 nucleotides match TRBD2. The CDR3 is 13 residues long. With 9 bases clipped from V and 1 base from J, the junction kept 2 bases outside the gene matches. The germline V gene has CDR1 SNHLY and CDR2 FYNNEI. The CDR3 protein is CARGLAESYEQYF. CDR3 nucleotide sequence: TGTGCCAGGGGACTAGCGGAATCCTACGAGCAGTACTTC.

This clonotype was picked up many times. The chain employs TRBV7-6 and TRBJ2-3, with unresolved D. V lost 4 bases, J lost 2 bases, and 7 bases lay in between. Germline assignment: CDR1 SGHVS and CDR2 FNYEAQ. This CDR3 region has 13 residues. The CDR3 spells CASSSTFTDTQYF. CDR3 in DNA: TGTGCCAGCAGCTCGACTTTCACAGATACGCAGTATTTT.

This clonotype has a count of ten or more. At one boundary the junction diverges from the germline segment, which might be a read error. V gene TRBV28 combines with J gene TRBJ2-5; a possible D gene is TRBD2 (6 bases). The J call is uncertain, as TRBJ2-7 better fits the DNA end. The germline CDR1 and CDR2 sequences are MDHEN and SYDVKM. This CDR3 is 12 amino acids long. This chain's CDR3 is CASSLWGDEQYF. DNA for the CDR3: TGTGCCAGCAGCTTATGGGGGGACGAGCAGTACTTC.

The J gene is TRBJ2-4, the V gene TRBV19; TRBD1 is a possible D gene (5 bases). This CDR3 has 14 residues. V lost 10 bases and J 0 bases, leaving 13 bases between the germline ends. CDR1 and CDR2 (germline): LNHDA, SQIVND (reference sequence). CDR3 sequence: CATRADLAKNIQYF. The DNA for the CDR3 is TGTGCCACCAGGGCTGATCTAGCCAAAAACATTCAGTACTTC. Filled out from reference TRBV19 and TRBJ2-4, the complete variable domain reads DGGITQSPKYLFRKEGQNVTLSCEQNLNHDAMYWYRQDPGQGLRLIYYSQIVNDFQKGDIAEGYSVSREKKESFPLTVTSAQKNPTAFYLCATRADLAKNIQYFGAGTRLSVL.

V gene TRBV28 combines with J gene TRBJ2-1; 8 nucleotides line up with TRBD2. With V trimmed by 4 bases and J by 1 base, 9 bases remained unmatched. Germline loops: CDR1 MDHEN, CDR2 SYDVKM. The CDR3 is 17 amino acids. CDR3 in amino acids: CASSSPTLAASYNEQFF. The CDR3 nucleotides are TGTGCCAGCAGTTCCCCTACACTAGCGGCGTCCTACAATGAGCAGTTCTTC.

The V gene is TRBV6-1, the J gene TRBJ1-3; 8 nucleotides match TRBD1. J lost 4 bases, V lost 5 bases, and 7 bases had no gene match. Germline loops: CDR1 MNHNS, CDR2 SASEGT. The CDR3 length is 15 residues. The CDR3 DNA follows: TGTGCCAGCAGTCAAACGGACAGGGTCGGAAACACCATATATTTT. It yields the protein CASSQTDRVGNTIYF.

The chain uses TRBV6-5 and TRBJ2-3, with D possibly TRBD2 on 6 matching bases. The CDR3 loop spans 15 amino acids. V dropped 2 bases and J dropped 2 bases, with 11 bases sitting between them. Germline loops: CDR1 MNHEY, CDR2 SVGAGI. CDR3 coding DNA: TGTGCCAGCAGTTACCACTGGACTATCACAGATACGCAGTATTTT. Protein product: CASSYHWTITDTQYF.

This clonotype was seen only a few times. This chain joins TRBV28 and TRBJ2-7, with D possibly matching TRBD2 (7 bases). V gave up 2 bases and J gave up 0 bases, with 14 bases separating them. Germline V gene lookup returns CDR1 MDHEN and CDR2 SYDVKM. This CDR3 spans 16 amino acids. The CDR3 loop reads CASSLGGASGSYEQYF. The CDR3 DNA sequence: TGTGCCAGCAGTTTAGGGGGGGCTTCGGGCTCCTACGAGCAGTACTTC.

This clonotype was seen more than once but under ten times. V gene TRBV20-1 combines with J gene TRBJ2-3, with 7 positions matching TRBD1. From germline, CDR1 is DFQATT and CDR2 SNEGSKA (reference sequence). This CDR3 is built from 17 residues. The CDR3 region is CRAQQRSAPGGEDTQYF. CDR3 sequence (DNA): TGCCGAGCTCAACAAAGAAGCGCACCAGGGGGTGAGGATACGCAGTATTTT.

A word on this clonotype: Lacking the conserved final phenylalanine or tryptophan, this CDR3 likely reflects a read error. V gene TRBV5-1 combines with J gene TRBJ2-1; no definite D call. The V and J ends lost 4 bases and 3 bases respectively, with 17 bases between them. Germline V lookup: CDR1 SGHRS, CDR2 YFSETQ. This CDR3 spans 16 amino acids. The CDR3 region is CASSRTTGPIYNEQFL. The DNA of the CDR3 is TGCGCCAGCAGCCGGACCACCGGCCCAATCTACAATGAGCAGTTCCTC.

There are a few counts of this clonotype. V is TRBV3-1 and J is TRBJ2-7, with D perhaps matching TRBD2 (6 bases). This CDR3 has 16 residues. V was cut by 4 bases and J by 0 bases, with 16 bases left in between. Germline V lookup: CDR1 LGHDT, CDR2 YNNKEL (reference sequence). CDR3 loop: CASSLGLASFSYEQYF. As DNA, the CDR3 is TGTGCCAGCAGCCTCGGGCTAGCGTCTTTCTCCTACGAGCAGTACTTC.

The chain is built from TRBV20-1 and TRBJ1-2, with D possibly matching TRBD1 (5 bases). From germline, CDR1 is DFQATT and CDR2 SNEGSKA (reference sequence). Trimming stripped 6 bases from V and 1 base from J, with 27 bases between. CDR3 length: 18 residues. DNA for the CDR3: TGCAGTGCGATGGGACTGCCGGAGCCGGAGCCCCTTAACTATGGCTACACCTTC. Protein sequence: CSAMGLPEPEPLNYGYTF.

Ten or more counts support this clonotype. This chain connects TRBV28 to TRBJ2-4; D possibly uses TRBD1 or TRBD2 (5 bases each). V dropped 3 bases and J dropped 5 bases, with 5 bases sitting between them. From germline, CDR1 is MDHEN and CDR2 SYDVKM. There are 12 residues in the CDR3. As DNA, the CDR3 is TGTGCCAGCAGTTTGGGGGAAAACATTCAGTACTTC. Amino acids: CASSLGENIQYF. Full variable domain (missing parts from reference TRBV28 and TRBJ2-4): DVKVTQSSRYLVKRTGEKVFLECVQDMDHENMFWYRQDPGLGLRLIYFSYDVKMKEKGDIPEGYSVSREKKERFSLILESASTNQTSMYLCASSLGENIQYFGAGTRLSVL.

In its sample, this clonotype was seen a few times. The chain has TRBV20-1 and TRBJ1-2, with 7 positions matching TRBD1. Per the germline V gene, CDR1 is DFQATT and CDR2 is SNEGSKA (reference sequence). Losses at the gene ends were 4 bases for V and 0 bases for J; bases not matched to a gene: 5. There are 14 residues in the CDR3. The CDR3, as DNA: TGCAGTGCTACCGGGACAGCTTCTAACTATGGCTACACCTTC. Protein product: CSATGTASNYGYTF.

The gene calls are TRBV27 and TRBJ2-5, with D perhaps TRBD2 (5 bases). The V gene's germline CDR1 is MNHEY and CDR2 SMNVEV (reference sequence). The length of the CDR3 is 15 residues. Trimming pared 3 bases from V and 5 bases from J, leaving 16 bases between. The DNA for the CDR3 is TGTGCCAGCAGTTTTATCGGGGAAGCGTCGGAGACCCAGTACTTC. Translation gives CASSFIGEASETQYF.

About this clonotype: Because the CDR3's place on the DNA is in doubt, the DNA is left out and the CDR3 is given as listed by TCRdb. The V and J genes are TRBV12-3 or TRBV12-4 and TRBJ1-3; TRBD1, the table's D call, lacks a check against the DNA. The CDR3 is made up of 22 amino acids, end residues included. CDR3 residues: CASSSPYREDTEAFFGQGTIYF.